This T cell receptor beta chain is drawn from a study of cytomegalovirus exposure and HLA in healthy donors. Study-wide points: Previous analysis showed most TCR beta V segments were productive about 90% or about 30% of the time. HLA allele associations emerged for 16,951 TCR beta sequences in a later analysis, at 0.05 false discovery rate.

V lost 3 bases to trimming and J lost 5 bases; unmatched junction nucleotides: 6. Germline assignment: CDR1 MNHEY and CDR2 SMNVEV (reference sequence). This CDR3 spans 14 amino acids. Remarks on this clone: Antigen specificity is unknown.

Primers: 60 Vbeta forward and 13 Jbeta reverse. Sequencing was performed with immunoSEQ multiplex PCR; in TCRdb, only in-frame clones are kept and a portion is missing. The sample carries 150,000 to 200,000 clones, roughly 80% recorded once. The sample comprised PBMCs. This TCR came from a man between 25 and 39 years old in good health and CMV-seropositive. The chain has TRBV27 and TRBJ1-1; TRBD1 aligns across 7 bases. The DNA for the CDR3 is TGTGCCAGCAGTTTGCAGGGGGTGGGGACTGAAGCTTTCTTT. This codes for CASSLQGVGTEAFF.